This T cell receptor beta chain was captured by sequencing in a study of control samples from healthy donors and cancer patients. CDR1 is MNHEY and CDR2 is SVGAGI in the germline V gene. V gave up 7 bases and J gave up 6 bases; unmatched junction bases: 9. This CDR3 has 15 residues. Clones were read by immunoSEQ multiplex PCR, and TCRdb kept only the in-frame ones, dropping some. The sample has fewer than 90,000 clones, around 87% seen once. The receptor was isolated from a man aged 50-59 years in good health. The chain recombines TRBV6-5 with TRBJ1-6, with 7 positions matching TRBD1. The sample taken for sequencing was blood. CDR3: CASTGQGQLNSPLHF. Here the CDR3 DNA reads TGTGCCAGCACCGGCCAGGGACAGCTTAATTCACCCCTCCACTTT.